These T cell receptor beta chains were read from a single sample in a study of cytomegalovirus exposure and HLA in healthy donors. TCRdb's copy holds only in-frame clones and misses some; the assay was immunoSEQ multiplex PCR. This table has 160,000 or so clones, over 70% appearing once. Sequenced sample: PBMCs. The receptors here all came from a man between 40 and 49 years old in good health and CMV-seronegative. Each CDR3 is given with its conserved first and last residue. Each record gives: V gene, CDR3 length, D gene, clone size, J gene, CDR3 protein, CDR3 DNA. The D gene is left open where the match is weak. Some rows have no size entry. The others give once, few or many, or a class for an expanded clone.

>TRBV5-5|14|TRBD1|-|TRBJ1-5
CARPTEGANQPQHF
TGTGCCAGGCCGACCGAGGGGGCCAATCAGCCCCAGCATTTT
>TRBV5-1|15|TRBD1|few|TRBJ2-7
CASSFTGDSSYEQYF
TGCGCCAGCAGCTTCACAGGGGATAGCTCCTACGAGCAGTACTTC
>TRBV5-1|14|TRBD1|-|TRBJ2-2
CASSQGQGAGELFF
TGCGCCAGCAGCCAGGGACAGGGCGCCGGGGAGCTGTTTTTT
>TRBV5-1|16|-|-|TRBJ2-6
CASSLVSGPGANVLTF
TGCGCCAGCAGCTTGGTGTCAGGGCCTGGGGCCAACGTCCTGACTTTC
>TRBV7-2|15|-|-|TRBJ1-6
CASSLGRAVDSPLHF
TGTGCCAGCAGCTTAGGCAGGGCGGTTGATTCACCCCTCCACTTT
>TRBV5-1|14|TRBD1|-|TRBJ1-1
CASSWEDRAGEAFF
TGCGCCAGCAGCTGGGAAGACAGGGCGGGTGAAGCTTTCTTT
>TRBV7-8|16|-|-|TRBJ2-5
CASSFSRDILGETQYF
TGTGCCAGCAGCTTCTCTCGGGACATCCTAGGAGAGACCCAGTACTTC
>TRBV19|16|-|-|TRBJ1-1
CASSTRTPGRGTEAFF
TGTGCCAGTAGTACGCGGACTCCCGGGCGGGGAACTGAAGCTTTCTTT
>TRBV5-4|15|-|-|TRBJ1-2
CASSPGNRGIGGYTF
TGTGCCAGCAGCCCCGGAAATAGGGGAATCGGCGGCTACACCTTC
>TRBV11-2|12|-|-|TRBJ2-5
CASSLVEETQYF
TGTGCCAGCAGCTTAGTAGAAGAGACCCAGTACTTC
>TRBV6-5|14|-|-|TRBJ2-7
CASSYKQGKHEQYF
TGTGCCAGCAGTTACAAACAGGGCAAGCACGAGCAGTACTTC
>TRBV15|17|-|-|TRBJ1-5
CATSRESAGYSNQPQHF
TGTGCCACCAGCAGAGAGTCTGCGGGCTATAGCAATCAGCCCCAGCATTTT
>TRBV5-1|15|-|-|TRBJ2-7
CASSLEGRPGSEQYF
TGCGCCAGCAGCTTGGAGGGCCGACCGGGGTCCGAGCAGTACTTC
>TRBV5-1|13|-|-|TRBJ2-3
CASSLTGPDTQYF
TGCGCCAGCAGCCTGACAGGCCCAGATACGCAGTATTTT
>TRBV4-1|19|TRBD2|few|TRBJ2-7
CASSQDPSLAGARVYEQYF
TGCGCCAGCAGCCAAGACCCCTCACTAGCGGGGGCCAGAGTCTACGAGCAGTACTTC
>TRBV27|14|TRBD2|-|TRBJ2-5
CASSLWGGQETQYF
TGTGCCAGCAGTTTATGGGGGGGCCAAGAGACCCAGTACTTC
>TRBV5-1|14|-|-|TRBJ2-3
CASSLAGSTDTQYF
TGCGCCAGCAGCTTGGCGGGAAGCACAGATACGCAGTATTTT
>TRBV19|15|TRBD1|once|TRBJ1-4
CASSKRQGGNEKLFF
TGTGCCAGTAGTAAGCGACAGGGTGGAAATGAAAAACTGTTTTTT
>TRBV10-3|14|TRBD2|-|TRBJ2-1
CAIAFSGDLNEQFF
TGTGCCATCGCCTTTAGCGGGGACCTCAATGAGCAGTTCTTC